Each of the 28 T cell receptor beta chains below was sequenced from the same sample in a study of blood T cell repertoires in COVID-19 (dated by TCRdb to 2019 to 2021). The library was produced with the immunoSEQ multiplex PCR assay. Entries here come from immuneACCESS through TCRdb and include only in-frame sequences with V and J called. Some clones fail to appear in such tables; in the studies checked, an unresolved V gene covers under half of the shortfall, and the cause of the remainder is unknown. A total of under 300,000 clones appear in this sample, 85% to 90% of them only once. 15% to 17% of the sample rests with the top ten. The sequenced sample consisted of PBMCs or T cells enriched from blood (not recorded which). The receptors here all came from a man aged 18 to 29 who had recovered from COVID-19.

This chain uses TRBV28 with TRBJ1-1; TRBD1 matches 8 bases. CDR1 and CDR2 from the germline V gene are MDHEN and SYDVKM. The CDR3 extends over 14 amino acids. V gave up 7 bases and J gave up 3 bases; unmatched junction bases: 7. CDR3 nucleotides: TGTGCCAGCAATCCCACAGGGGGGTACACTGAAGCTTTCTTT. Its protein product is CASNPTGGYTEAFF.

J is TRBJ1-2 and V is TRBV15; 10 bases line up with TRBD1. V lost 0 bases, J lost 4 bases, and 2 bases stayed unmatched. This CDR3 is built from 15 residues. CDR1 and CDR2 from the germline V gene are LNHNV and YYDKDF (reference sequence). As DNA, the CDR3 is TGTGCCACCAGCAGAGACGGGACAGGGGTCTATGGCTACACCTTC. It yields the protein CATSRDGTGVYGYTF.

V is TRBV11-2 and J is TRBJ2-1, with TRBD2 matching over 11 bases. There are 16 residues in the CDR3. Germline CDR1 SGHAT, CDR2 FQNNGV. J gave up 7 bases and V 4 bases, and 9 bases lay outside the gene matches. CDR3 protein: CASSSSSGGPSNEQFF. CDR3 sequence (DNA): TGTGCCAGCAGCTCCTCTAGCGGGGGGCCCTCTAATGAGCAGTTCTTC.

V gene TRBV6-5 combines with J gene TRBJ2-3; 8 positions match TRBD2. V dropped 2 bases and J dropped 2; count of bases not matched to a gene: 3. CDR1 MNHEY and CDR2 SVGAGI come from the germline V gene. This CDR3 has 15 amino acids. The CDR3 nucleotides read TGTGCCAGCAGTTACGCGGGGGGACCCACAGATACGCAGTATTTT. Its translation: CASSYAGGPTDTQYF.

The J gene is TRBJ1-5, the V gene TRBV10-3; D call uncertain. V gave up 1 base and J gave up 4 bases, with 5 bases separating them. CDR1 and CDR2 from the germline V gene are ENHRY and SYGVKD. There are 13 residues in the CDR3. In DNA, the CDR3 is TGTGCCATCAGTGAGTACAGTAATCAGCCCCAGCATTTT. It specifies CAISEYSNQPQHF.

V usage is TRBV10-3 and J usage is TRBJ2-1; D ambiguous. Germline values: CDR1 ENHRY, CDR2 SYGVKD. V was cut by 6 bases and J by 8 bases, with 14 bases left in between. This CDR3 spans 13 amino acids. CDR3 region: CAIRPGSSDEQFF. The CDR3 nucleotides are TGTGCCATCAGGCCGGGTAGCAGCGATGAGCAGTTCTTC.

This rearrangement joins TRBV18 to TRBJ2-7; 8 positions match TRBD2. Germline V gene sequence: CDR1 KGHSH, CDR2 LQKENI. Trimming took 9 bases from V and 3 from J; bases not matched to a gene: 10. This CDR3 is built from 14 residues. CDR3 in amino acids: CASPQRETHYEQYF. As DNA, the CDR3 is TGTGCCAGTCCCCAGCGGGAGACACACTACGAGCAGTACTTC.

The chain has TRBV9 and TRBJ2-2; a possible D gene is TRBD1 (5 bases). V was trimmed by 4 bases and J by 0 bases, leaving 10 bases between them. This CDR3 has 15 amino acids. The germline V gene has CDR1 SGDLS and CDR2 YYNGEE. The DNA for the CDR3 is TGTGCCAGCAGCTTCCGACAGACGAACACCGGGGAGCTGTTTTTT. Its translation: CASSFRQTNTGELFF. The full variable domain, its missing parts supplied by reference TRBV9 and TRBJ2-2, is DSGVTQTPKHLITATGQRVTLRCSPRSGDLSVYWYQQSLDQGLQFLIQYYNGEERAKGNILERFSAQQFPDLHSELNLSSLELGDSALYFCASSFRQTNTGELFFGEGSRLTVL.

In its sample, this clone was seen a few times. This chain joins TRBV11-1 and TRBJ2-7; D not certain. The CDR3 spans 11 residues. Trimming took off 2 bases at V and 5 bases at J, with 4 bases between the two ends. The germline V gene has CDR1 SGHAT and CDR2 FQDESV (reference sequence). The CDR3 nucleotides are TGTGCCAGCAGCTTATCCGACGAGCAGTACTTC. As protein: CASSLSDEQYF.

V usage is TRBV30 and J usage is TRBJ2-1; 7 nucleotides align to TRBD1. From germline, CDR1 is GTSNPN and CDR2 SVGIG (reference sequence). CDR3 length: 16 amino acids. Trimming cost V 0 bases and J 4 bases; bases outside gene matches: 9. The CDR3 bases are TGTGCCTGGAGTGTAAGGGGGCGCTTCCTTTACAATGAGCAGTTCTTC. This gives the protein CAWSVRGRFLYNEQFF.

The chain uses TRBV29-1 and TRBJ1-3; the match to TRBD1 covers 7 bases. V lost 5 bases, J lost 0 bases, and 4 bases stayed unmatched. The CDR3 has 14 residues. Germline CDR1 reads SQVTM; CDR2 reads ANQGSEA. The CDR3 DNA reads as TGCAGCGTTCGACAGGGTCCCTCTGGAAACACCATATATTTT. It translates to CSVRQGPSGNTIYF.

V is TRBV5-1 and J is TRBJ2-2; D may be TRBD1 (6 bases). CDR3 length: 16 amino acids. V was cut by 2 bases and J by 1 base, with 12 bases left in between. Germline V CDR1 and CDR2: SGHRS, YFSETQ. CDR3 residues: CASSLTNRVNTGELFF. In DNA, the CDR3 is TGCGCCAGCAGCTTAACGAACAGGGTGAACACCGGGGAGCTGTTTTTT. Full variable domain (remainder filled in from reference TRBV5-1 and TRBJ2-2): KAGVTQTPRYLIKTRGQQVTLSCSPISGHRSVSWYQQTPGQGLQFLFEYFSETQRNKGNFPGRFSGRQFSNSRSEMNVSTLELGDSALYLCASSLTNRVNTGELFFGEGSRLTVL.

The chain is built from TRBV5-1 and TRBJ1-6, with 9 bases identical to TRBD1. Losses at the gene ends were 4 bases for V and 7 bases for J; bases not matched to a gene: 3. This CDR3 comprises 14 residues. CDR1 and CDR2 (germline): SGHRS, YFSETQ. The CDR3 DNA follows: TGCGCCAGCAGCGAAGGACAGGGGAATTCACCCCTCCACTTT. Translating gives CASSEGQGNSPLHF.

In nucleotides, the CDR3 is TGTGCCAGCAGTCGTACCTTACCCCTAAGAGAGCAGTACTTC. Translated, it gives CASSRTLPLREQYF. The chain combines TRBV6-5 with TRBJ2-7; D ambiguous. V was cut by 5 bases and J by 7 bases, with 18 bases left in between. From germline, CDR1 is MNHEY and CDR2 SVGAGI. This CDR3 region has 14 residues.

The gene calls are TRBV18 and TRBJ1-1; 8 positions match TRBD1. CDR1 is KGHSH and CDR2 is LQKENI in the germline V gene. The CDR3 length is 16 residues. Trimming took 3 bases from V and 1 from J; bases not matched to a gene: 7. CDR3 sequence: CASSPRGTGQNTEAFF. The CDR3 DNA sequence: TGTGCCAGCTCACCCCGCGGGACAGGACAGAACACTGAAGCTTTCTTT.

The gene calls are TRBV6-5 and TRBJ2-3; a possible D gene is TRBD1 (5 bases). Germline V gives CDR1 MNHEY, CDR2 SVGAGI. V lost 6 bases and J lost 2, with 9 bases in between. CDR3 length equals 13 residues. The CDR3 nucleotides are TGTGCCAGCAGCAGACAGATCACAGATACGCAGTATTTT. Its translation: CASSRQITDTQYF.

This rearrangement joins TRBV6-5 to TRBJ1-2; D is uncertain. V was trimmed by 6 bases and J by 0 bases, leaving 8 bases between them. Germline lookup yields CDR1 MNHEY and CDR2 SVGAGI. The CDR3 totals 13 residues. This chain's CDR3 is CASSMTTNYGYTF. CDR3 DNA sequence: TGTGCCAGCAGCATGACAACTAACTATGGCTACACCTTC.

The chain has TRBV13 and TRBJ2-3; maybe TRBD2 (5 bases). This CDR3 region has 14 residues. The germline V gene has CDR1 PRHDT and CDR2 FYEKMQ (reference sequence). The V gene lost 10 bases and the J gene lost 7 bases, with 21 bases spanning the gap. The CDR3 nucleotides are TGTGCCACGCGATTCTTCGGGAAAGGGAATACGCAGTATTTT. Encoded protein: CATRFFGKGNTQYF.

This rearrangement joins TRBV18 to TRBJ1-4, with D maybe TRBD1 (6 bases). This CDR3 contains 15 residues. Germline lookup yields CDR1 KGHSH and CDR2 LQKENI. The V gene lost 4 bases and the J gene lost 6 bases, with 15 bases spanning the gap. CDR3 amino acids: CASSLIQGEDEKLFF. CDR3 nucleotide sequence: TGTGCCAGCTCACTGATACAGGGAGAGGATGAAAAACTGTTTTTT.

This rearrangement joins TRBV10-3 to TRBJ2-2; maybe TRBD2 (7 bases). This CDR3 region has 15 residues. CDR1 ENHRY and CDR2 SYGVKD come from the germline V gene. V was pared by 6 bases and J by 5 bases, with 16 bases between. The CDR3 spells CAIRKAGHGTGELFF. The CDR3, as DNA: TGTGCCATCAGAAAAGCGGGACACGGGACCGGGGAGCTGTTTTTT.

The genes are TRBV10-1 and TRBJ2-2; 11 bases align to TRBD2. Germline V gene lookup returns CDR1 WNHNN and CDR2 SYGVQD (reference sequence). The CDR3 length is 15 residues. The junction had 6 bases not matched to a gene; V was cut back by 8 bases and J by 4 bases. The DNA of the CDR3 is TGCGCCAGCGGTAGCGGGGGGGCCGGCACCGGGGAGCTGTTTTTT. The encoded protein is CASGSGGAGTGELFF.

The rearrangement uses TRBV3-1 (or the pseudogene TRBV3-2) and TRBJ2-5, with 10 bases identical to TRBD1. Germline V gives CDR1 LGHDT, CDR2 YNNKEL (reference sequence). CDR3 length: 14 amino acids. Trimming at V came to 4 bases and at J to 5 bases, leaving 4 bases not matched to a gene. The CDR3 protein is CASSRQGARETQYF. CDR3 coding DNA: TGTGCCAGCAGCCGACAGGGGGCGAGGGAGACCCAGTACTTC.

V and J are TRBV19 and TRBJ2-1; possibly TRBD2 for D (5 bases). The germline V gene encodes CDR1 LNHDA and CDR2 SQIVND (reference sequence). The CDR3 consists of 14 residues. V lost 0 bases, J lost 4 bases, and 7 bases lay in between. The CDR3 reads CASSIEAGYNEQFF. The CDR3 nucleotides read TGTGCCAGTAGTATAGAGGCGGGTTACAATGAGCAGTTCTTC.

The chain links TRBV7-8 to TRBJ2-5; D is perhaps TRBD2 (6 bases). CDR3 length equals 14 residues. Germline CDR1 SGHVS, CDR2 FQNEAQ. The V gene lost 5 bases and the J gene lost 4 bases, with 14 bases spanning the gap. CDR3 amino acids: CASSKGPRGETQYF. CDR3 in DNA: TGTGCCAGCAGCAAGGGCCCGCGGGGAGAGACCCAGTACTTC.

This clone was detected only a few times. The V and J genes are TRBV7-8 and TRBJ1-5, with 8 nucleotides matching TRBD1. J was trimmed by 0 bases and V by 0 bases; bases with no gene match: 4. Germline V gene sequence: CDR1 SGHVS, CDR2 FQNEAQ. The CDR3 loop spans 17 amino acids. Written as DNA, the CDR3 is TGTGCCAGCAGCTTAGCGAAGACAGGGGATAGCAATCAGCCCCAGCATTTT. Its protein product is CASSLAKTGDSNQPQHF.

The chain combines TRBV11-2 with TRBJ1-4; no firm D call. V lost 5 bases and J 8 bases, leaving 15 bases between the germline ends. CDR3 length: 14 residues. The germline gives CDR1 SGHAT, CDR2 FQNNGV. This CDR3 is CASSPDLEREKLFF. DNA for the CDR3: TGTGCCAGCAGCCCGGACTTGGAGAGAGAAAAACTGTTTTTT.

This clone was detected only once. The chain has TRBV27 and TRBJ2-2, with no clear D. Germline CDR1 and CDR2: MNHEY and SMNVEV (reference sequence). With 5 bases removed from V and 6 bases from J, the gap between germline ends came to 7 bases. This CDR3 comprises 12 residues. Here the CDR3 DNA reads TGTGCCAGCAGTCTTTATGCCGGGGAGCTGTTTTTT. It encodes CASSLYAGELFF.

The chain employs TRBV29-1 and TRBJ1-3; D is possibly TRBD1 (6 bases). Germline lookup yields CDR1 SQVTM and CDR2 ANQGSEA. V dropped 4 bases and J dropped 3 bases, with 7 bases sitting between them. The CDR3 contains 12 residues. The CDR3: CSVGTDGNTIYF. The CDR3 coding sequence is TGCAGCGTTGGGACAGATGGAAACACCATATATTTT.